The 13 T cell receptor beta chains below all came from one sample that was sequenced in a study of response to subunit inactivated influenza vaccine. TCRdb re-called the RT-PCR reads through MiXCR, storing one row per CDR3 protein. The sample consists of about 540,000 distinct CDR3 sequences, under 30% of them appearing once. Another study also made use of these data, one on T cells expressing NK-cell markers. That work states: Synthesis of TCR beta cDNA relied on 5'RACE template switching carrying UMIs.

The sequenced sample was CD4+ T cells sorted from PBMCs, obtained approximately 12 days after vaccination. These receptors all stem from a man over 45 who received an inactivated influenza vaccine.

This chain uses TRBV6-2 or TRBV6-3 with TRBJ2-7; 8 positions match TRBD1. The V and J ends lost 2 bases and 7 bases, in that order; junction bases with no gene match: 10. CDR1 and CDR2 from the germline V gene are MNHEY and SVGEGT. The CDR3 consists of 15 residues. The CDR3 bases are TGTGCCAGCAGTTACCAGGACAGGGCCTCGGGGGAGCAGTACTTC. Its translation is CASSYQDRASGEQYF.

This clonotype was counted only a few times. The chain links TRBV15 to TRBJ1-1; TRBD1 is a possible D gene (5 bases). This CDR3 has 14 amino acids. Trimming stripped 1 base from V and 2 bases from J, with 8 bases between. Germline CDR1 is LNHNV and CDR2 is YYDKDF (reference sequence). CDR3 bases: TGTGCCACCAGCAGAGTGGGGGACAACACTGAAGCTTTCTTT. This codes for CATSRVGDNTEAFF.

This clonotype was detected many times. The V call is TRBV7-6, the J call TRBJ2-3; D may match TRBD1 or TRBD2 (6 bases each). The V gene lost 4 bases and the J gene lost 2 bases, with 16 bases spanning the gap. The CDR3 contains 16 residues. Germline loops: CDR1 SGHVS, CDR2 FNYEAQ. The CDR3 DNA sequence: TGTGCCAGCAGCTCGGGGGCCTCTTTTTCCACAGATACGCAGTATTTT. This gives the protein CASSSGASFSTDTQYF. The full variable domain, in which reference TRBV7-6 and TRBJ2-3 provide the parts outside the CDR3, is GAGVSQSPRYKVTKRGQDVALRCDPISGHVSLYWYRQALGQGPEFLTYFNYEAQQDKSGLPNDRFSAERPEGSISTLTIQRTEQRDSAMYRCASSSGASFSTDTQYFGPGTRLTVL.

This clonotype was counted a few times. For the CDR3, the DNA is TGTGCCAGCAGTTTCCCCATCGCAGGGCAGCCCCAGCATTTT. Amino acid sequence: CASSFPIAGQPQHF. The chain carries TRBV28 and TRBJ1-5; D is perhaps TRBD1 (5 bases). Germline values: CDR1 MDHEN, CDR2 SYDVKM. The CDR3 sequence is 14 residues long. Trimming cost V 3 bases and J 7 bases, with 13 bases left between them.

This clonotype was counted only a few times. The chain carries TRBV20-1 and TRBJ1-6, with a tentative D call TRBD1 (5 bases). V was clipped by 3 bases and J by 8 bases, with 17 bases between them. CDR3 length: 15 residues. Per germline, CDR1 DFQATT and CDR2 SNEGSKA (reference sequence). The CDR3 here is CSASGNGQGDSPLHF. The CDR3 DNA reads as TGCAGTGCTAGCGGTAACGGGCAGGGCGATTCACCCCTCCACTTT.

J is TRBJ2-2 and V is TRBV5-5; 13 bases agree with TRBD2. Germline trimming cut 5 bases from V and 2 bases from J; bases unmatched to any gene: 9. The CDR3 extends over 18 amino acids. CDR1 is SGHKS and CDR2 is YYEKEE in the germline V gene (reference sequence). The CDR3 spells CASSYLGLAGANTGELFF. Here the CDR3 DNA reads TGTGCCAGCAGTTATCTCGGACTAGCGGGAGCCAACACCGGGGAGCTGTTTTTT.

This clonotype showed up just a few times. J is TRBJ2-7 and V is TRBV29-1, with 9 positions matching TRBD1. CDR1 is SQVTM and CDR2 is ANQGSEA in the germline V gene. J was trimmed by 5 bases and V by 4 bases; bases with no gene match: 9. This CDR3 comprises 14 residues. The CDR3 region is CSVASGTGQHEQYF. The CDR3 region has the DNA TGCAGCGTTGCATCCGGGACAGGGCAGCACGAGCAGTACTTC.

The V and J genes are TRBV27 and TRBJ1-5, with D possibly matching TRBD1 (5 bases). The CDR3 contains 17 residues. V was pared by 5 bases and J by 0 bases, with 17 bases between. Germline loops: CDR1 MNHEY, CDR2 SMNVEV (reference sequence). CDR3 in DNA: TGTGCCAGCAGTGAAAAGGTTAGGGGTAATAGCAATCAGCCCCAGCATTTT. This sequence encodes CASSEKVRGNSNQPQHF.

The rearrangement links TRBV27 to TRBJ2-1; 11 bases are a match to TRBD2. Germline trimming cut 8 bases from V and 8 bases from J; bases unmatched to any gene: 8. The CDR3 extends over 14 amino acids. Germline values: CDR1 MNHEY, CDR2 SMNVEV (reference sequence). The CDR3 nucleotides are TGTGCCAGCCATAGCGGGGGGGCCTCTCATGAGCAGTTCTTC. Translation: CASHSGGASHEQFF.

This chain links TRBV12-3 or TRBV12-4 with TRBJ2-1, with 12 bases that match TRBD2. Trimming cost V 10 bases and J 0 bases; bases outside gene matches: 10. The CDR3 is 17 amino acids. CDR3: CATDGLAGTSSYNEQFF. DNA of the CDR3: TGTGCCACCGACGGACTAGCGGGAACGAGCTCCTACAATGAGCAGTTCTTC.

The chain is built from TRBV4-3 and TRBJ1-1, with TRBD1 matching over 7 bases. J lost 1 base, V lost 0 bases, and 8 bases had no gene match. The CDR3 runs 17 residues. Germline V gene data show CDR1 as LGHNA and CDR2 as YSLEER. The CDR3 loop reads CASSQDRSTGRNTEAFF. CDR3 nucleotides: TGCGCCAGCAGCCAAGATCGATCGACAGGGCGGAACACTGAAGCTTTCTTT.

V usage is TRBV7-2 and J usage is TRBJ2-5, with 15 bases aligning to TRBD2. The CDR3 extends over 17 amino acids. Germline V lookup: CDR1 SGHTA, CDR2 FQGNSA. Losses at the gene ends were 5 bases for V and 5 bases for J; bases not matched to a gene: 9. CDR3 protein: CASSRGLAGGSRETQYF. In nucleotides, the CDR3 is TGTGCCAGCAGCAGGGGACTAGCGGGGGGTTCTCGGGAGACCCAGTACTTC.

This clonotype was seen ten or more times. The genes are TRBV5-6 and TRBJ2-2; 11 positions agree with TRBD2. The germline CDR1 and CDR2 sequences are SGHDT and YYEEEE. V was pared by 0 bases and J by 1 base, with 2 bases of the junction left unmatched. The CDR3 loop spans 17 amino acids. The CDR3 sequence: CASSLAGLAGNTGELFF. The CDR3 nucleotides read TGTGCCAGCAGCTTGGCCGGACTAGCGGGGAACACCGGGGAGCTGTTTTTT.